This TCR beta chain was observed in a study of control samples from healthy donors and cancer patients. Trimming took off 2 bases at V and 6 bases at J, with 9 bases between the two ends. The CDR3 has 13 amino acids. The V gene's germline CDR1 is KGHDR and CDR2 SFDVKD. Data came from immunoSEQ multiplex PCR; TCRdb stores just in-frame clones and leaves some out. The sample has around 110,000 clones, over 90% seen once. Sequencing input: blood. This sequence originates from a man younger than 45 in good health. The chain uses TRBV24-1 and TRBJ1-1; unclear D gene. The CDR3 bases are TGTGCCACCAGTGATTCGGCCAGCGCTGAAGCTTTCTTT. Its translation: CATSDSASAEAFF.